These T cell receptor beta chains were read from a single sample in a study of PD-1 blockade in classical Hodgkin lymphoma. The data were produced by immunoSEQ multiplex PCR, yet TCRdb's version contains in-frame clones alone and is incomplete. The data hold approximately 70,000 clones, with about 93% observed a single time. Input material: peripheral blood mononuclear cells (PBMCs). Receptors were obtained from a human donor with classical Hodgkin lymphoma. Both conserved end residues are part of each CDR3. Fields, in order: J gene, D gene, V gene, CDR3 length, CDR3 protein, CDR3 DNA. D genes are given only for firm matches.

J gene: TRBJ2-2
D gene: .
V gene: TRBV14
CDR3 length: 13
CDR3 protein: CASSQFVTGELFF
CDR3 DNA: TGTGCCAGCAGCCAATTTGTAACCGGGGAGCTGTTTTTT

J gene: TRBJ2-1
D gene: .
V gene: TRBV15
CDR3 length: 14
CDR3 protein: CATSRGAGAQEQFF
CDR3 DNA: TGTGCCACCAGCAGAGGGGCGGGGGCGCAGGAGCAGTTCTTC

J gene: TRBJ2-1
D gene: TRBD2
V gene: TRBV6-5
CDR3 length: 15
CDR3 protein: CASTLGSGSQYEQFF
CDR3 DNA: TGTGCCAGCACTTTAGGGAGCGGGAGTCAGTATGAGCAGTTCTTC

J gene: TRBJ1-3
D gene: TRBD1
V gene: TRBV7-9
CDR3 length: 15
CDR3 protein: CASSFTGGSGNTIYF
CDR3 DNA: TGTGCCAGCAGCTTTACAGGGGGGTCTGGAAACACCATATATTTT

J gene: TRBJ2-7
D gene: .
V gene: TRBV7-6
CDR3 length: 14
CDR3 protein: CASSLFGGNYEQYF
CDR3 DNA: TGTGCCAGCAGCTTATTTGGAGGGAACTACGAGCAGTACTTC

J gene: TRBJ2-1
D gene: TRBD2
V gene: TRBV18
CDR3 length: 15
CDR3 protein: CASRLAGVSYNEQFF
CDR3 DNA: TGTGCCAGCCGACTAGCGGGAGTGTCCTACAATGAGCAGTTCTTC

J gene: TRBJ2-1
D gene: .
V gene: TRBV7-6
CDR3 length: 16
CDR3 protein: CASSAQLAGSYNEQFF
CDR3 DNA: TGTGCCAGCAGCGCCCAACTAGCAGGCTCCTACAATGAGCAGTTCTTC

J gene: TRBJ2-1
D gene: TRBD2
V gene: TRBV9
CDR3 length: 15
CDR3 protein: CASNSGGAYYNEQFF
CDR3 DNA: TGTGCCAGCAATAGCGGGGGGGCCTACTACAATGAGCAGTTCTTC

J gene: TRBJ2-7
D gene: TRBD1
V gene: TRBV5-1
CDR3 length: 15
CDR3 protein: CASSLWTGGTYEQYF
CDR3 DNA: TGCGCCAGCAGCCTGTGGACAGGGGGTACCTACGAGCAGTACTTC

J gene: TRBJ2-7
D gene: .
V gene: TRBV4-2
CDR3 length: 16
CDR3 protein: CASSHIPGRGSYEQYF
CDR3 DNA: TGTGCCAGCAGCCACATTCCGGGCCGTGGTTCCTACGAGCAGTACTTC